This is a list of T cell receptor beta chains from one sample in a study of CD4+ T cells in melanoma. Assay used: immunoSEQ multiplex PCR; TCRdb lists only in-frame clones, some missing. The table includes 8,500 to 14,000 clones, about 70% detected once. Sample: cells from a culture (not recorded whether cultured in vitro). The source of these receptors is a human donor with melanoma. Both conserved end residues are part of each CDR3. A D gene is named only where the DNA matches it firmly. Where a row states a size, it is once, few, many or the class of an expanded clone; other rows omit it.

CDR3aa: CASSLTGFNSPLHF
CDR3nt: TGTGCCAGCAGCCTGACAGGTTTCAATTCACCCCTCCACTTT
abundance: .
j_gene: TRBJ1-6
d_gene: .
v_gene: TRBV5-8

CDR3aa: CASSLGLTDADTQYF
CDR3nt: TGCGCCAGCAGCTTGGGGCTTACGGACGCAGATACGCAGTATTTT
abundance: .
j_gene: TRBJ2-3
d_gene: .
v_gene: TRBV5-1

CDR3aa: CASSLSGGNTIYF
CDR3nt: TGTGCCAGCAGCTTAAGTGGAGGGAACACCATATATTTT
abundance: .
j_gene: TRBJ1-3
d_gene: .
v_gene: TRBV11-3

CDR3aa: CASDRESTTGELFF
CDR3nt: TGTGCCAGCGACAGGGAATCTACGACCGGGGAGCTGTTTTTT
abundance: .
j_gene: TRBJ2-2
d_gene: TRBD1
v_gene: TRBV2

CDR3aa: CASSPSSGVPRAFF
CDR3nt: TGCGCCAGCAGCCCGAGCTCCGGGGTACCTCGGGCTTTCTTT
abundance: few
j_gene: TRBJ1-1
d_gene: .
v_gene: TRBV5-1

CDR3aa: CASSLGGDRLPGANVLTF
CDR3nt: TGCGCCAGCAGCTTGGGGGGGGACAGACTCCCTGGGGCCAACGTCCTGACTTTC
abundance: .
j_gene: TRBJ2-6
d_gene: .
v_gene: TRBV5-1

CDR3aa: CASSEFRETQYF
CDR3nt: TGTGCCAGCAGTGAATTTCGAGAGACCCAGTACTTC
abundance: .
j_gene: TRBJ2-5
d_gene: .
v_gene: TRBV2

CDR3aa: CASPRGQDYYGYTF
CDR3nt: TGTGCCTCCCCCAGGGGCCAGGATTATTATGGCTACACCTTC
abundance: .
j_gene: TRBJ1-2
d_gene: .
v_gene: TRBV30

CDR3aa: CASRPLRTGEGNQPQHF
CDR3nt: TGTGCCAGTAGACCCCTTCGGACAGGCGAGGGCAATCAGCCCCAGCATTTT
abundance: .
j_gene: TRBJ1-5
d_gene: TRBD1
v_gene: TRBV19

CDR3aa: CASSVASQGLTRASNEQFF
CDR3nt: TGTGCCAGCAGCGTAGCCTCACAGGGGCTGACTAGGGCCTCAAATGAGCAGTTCTTC
abundance: .
j_gene: TRBJ2-1
d_gene: .
v_gene: TRBV9

CDR3aa: CASSLAAASEQYF
CDR3nt: TGCGCCAGCAGCTTGGCGGCAGCAAGCGAGCAGTACTTC
abundance: once
j_gene: TRBJ2-7
d_gene: .
v_gene: TRBV5-1

CDR3aa: CASSVSGGMNTEAFF
CDR3nt: TGTGCCAGCAGCGTATCTGGGGGAATGAACACTGAAGCTTTCTTT
abundance: .
j_gene: TRBJ1-1
d_gene: .
v_gene: TRBV9

CDR3aa: CASTEQGGSYNSPLHF
CDR3nt: TGTGCCAGCACCGAACAGGGAGGCTCCTATAATTCACCCCTCCACTTT
abundance: .
j_gene: TRBJ1-6
d_gene: .
v_gene: TRBV6-6

CDR3aa: CASSRTGLYTNYGYTF
CDR3nt: TGTGCCAGTAGTAGGACTGGACTCTATACAAACTATGGCTACACCTTC
abundance: .
j_gene: TRBJ1-2
d_gene: .
v_gene: TRBV19

CDR3aa: CASSNPSGRRDEQFF
CDR3nt: TGTGCCAGTAGCAACCCGTCAGGGAGGAGGGACGAGCAGTTCTTC
abundance: .
j_gene: TRBJ2-1
d_gene: .
v_gene: TRBV19

CDR3aa: CASRKDSYEQYF
CDR3nt: TGTGCCAGCAGAAAGGACTCCTACGAGCAGTACTTC
abundance: .
j_gene: TRBJ2-7
d_gene: .
v_gene: TRBV6-1

CDR3aa: CAWTSGETQYF
CDR3nt: TGTGCCTGGACTAGCGGGGAGACCCAGTACTTC
abundance: .
j_gene: TRBJ2-5
d_gene: TRBD2
v_gene: TRBV30

CDR3aa: CASSATGLGYEQYF
CDR3nt: TGTGCCAGCAGTGCAACGGGACTCGGCTACGAGCAGTACTTC
abundance: few
j_gene: TRBJ2-7
d_gene: .
v_gene: TRBV2

CDR3aa: CASSFEGYEQYF
CDR3nt: TGCGCCAGCAGCTTCGAGGGGTACGAGCAGTACTTC
abundance: .
j_gene: TRBJ2-7
d_gene: .
v_gene: TRBV5-1